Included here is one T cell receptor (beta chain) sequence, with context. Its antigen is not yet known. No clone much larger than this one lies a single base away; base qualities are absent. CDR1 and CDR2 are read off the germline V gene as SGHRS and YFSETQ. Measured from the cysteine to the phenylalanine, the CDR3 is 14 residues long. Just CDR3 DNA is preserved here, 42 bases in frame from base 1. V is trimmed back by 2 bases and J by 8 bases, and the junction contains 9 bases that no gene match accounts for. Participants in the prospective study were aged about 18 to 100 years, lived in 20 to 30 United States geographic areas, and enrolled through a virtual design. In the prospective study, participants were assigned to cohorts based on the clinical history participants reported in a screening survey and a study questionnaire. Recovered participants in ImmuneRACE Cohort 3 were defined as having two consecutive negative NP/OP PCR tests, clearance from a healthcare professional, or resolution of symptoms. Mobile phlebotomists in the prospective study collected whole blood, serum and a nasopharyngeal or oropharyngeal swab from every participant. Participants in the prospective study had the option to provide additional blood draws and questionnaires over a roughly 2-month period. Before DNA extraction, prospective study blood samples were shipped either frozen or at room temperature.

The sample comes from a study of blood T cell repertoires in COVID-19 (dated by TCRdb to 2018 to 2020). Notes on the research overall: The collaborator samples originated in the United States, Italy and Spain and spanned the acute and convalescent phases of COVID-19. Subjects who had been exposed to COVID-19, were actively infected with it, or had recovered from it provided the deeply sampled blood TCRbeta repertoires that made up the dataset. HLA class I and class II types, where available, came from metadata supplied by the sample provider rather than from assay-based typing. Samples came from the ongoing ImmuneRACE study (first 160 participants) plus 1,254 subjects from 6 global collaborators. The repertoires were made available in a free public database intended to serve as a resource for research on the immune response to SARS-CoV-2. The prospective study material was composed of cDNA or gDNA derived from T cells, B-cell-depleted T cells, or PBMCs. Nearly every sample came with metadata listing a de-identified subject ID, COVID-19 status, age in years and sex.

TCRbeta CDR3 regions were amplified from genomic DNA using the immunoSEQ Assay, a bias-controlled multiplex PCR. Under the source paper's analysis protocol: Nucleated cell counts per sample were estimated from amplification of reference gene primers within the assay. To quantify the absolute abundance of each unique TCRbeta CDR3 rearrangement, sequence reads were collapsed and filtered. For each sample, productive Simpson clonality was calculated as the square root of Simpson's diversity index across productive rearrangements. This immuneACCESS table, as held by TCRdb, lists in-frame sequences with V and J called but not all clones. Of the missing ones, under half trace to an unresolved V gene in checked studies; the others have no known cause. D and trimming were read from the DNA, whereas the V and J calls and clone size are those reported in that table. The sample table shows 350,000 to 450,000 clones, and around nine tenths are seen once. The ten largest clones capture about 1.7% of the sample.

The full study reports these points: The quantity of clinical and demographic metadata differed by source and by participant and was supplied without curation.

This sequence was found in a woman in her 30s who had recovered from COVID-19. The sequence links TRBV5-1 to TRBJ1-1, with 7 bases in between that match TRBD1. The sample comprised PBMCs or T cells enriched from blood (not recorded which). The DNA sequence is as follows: TGCGCCAGCAGCTTAGGGGGACAGCCAATGGAAGCTTTCTTT. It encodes CASSLGGQPMEAFF. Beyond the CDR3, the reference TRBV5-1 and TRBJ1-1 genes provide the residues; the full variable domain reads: KAGVTQTPRYLIKTRGQQVTLSCSPISGHRSVSWYQQTPGQGLQFLFEYFSETQRNKGNFPGRFSGRQFSNSRSEMNVSTLELGDSALYLCASSLGGQPMEAFFGQGTRLTVV.